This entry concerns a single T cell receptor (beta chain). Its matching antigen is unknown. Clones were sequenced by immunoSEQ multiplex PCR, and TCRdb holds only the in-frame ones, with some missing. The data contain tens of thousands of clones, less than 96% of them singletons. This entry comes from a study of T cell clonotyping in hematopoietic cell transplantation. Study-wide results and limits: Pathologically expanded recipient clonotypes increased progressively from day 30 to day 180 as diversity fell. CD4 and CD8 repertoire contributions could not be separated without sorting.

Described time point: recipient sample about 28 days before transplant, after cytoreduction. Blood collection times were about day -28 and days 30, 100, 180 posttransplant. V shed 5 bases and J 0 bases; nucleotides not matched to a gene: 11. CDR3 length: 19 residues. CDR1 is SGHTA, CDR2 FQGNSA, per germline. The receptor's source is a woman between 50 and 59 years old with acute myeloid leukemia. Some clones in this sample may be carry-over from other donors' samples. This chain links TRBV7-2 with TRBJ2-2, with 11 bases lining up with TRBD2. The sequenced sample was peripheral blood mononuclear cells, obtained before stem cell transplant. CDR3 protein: CASSPKALAGVTNTGELFF. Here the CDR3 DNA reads TGTGCCAGCAGCCCTAAGGCACTAGCGGGAGTTACGAACACCGGGGAGCTGTTTTTT.